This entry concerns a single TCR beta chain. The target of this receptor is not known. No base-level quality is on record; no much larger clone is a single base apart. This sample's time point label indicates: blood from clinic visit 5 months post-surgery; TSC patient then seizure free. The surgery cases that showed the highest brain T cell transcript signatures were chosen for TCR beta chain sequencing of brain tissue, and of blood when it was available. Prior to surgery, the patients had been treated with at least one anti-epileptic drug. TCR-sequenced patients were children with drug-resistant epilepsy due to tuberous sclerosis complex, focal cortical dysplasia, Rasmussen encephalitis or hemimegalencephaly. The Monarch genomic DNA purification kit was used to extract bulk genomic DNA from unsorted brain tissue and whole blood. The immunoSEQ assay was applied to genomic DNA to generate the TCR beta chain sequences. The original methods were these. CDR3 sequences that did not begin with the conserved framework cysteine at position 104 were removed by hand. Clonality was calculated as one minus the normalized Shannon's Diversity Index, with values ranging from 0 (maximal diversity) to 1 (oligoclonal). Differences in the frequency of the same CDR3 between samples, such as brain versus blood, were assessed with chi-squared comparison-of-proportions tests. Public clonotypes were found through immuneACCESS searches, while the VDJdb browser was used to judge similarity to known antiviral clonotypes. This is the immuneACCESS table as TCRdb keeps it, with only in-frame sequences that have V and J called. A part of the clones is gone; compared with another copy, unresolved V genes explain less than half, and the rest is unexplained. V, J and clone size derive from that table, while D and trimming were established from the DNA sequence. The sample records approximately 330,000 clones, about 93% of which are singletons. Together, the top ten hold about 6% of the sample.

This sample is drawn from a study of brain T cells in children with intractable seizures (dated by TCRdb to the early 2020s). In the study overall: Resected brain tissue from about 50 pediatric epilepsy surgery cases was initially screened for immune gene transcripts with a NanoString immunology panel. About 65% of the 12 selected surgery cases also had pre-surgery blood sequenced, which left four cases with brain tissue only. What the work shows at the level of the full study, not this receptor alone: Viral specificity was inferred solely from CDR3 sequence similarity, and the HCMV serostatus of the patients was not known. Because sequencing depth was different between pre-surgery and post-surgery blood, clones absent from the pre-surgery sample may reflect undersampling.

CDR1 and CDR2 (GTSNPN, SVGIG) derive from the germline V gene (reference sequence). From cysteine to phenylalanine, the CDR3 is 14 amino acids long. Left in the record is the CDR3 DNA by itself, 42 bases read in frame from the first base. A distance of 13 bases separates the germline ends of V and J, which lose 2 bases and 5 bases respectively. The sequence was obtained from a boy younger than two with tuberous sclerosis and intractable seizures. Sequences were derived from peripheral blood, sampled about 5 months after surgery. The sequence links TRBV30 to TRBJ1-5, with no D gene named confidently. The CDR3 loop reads CAWSTGEVHQPQHF. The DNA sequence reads TGTGCCTGGAGTACGGGAGAGGTCCATCAGCCCCAGCATTTT.